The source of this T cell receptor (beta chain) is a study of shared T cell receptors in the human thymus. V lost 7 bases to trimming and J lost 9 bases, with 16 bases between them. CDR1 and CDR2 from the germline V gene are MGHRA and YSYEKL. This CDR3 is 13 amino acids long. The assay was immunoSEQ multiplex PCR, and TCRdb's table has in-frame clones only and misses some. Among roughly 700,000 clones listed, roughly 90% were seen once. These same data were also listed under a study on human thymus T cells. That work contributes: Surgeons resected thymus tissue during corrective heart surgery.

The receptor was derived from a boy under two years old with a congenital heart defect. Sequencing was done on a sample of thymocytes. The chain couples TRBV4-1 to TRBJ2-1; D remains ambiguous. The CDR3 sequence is CASTPTGDSEQFF. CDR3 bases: TGCGCCAGCACCCCCACCGGAGATTCTGAGCAGTTCTTC.